Below are 20 T cell receptor beta chains sequenced from a single sample in a study of blood T cell repertoires in COVID-19. Generated by immunoSEQ multiplex PCR, the TCRdb table keeps only in-frame clones and is missing some. The sample records 250,000 to 300,000 clones, roughly 86% being singletons. Sequencing was carried out using peripheral blood. The receptor set was obtained from a woman younger than 45 with COVID-19, enrolled during active disease.

This clone was seen just once. The chain recombines TRBV5-1 with TRBJ2-5; possible D gene TRBD1, 6 bases. V dropped 4 bases and J dropped 3 bases, with 16 bases sitting between them. The CDR3 runs to 15 residues. Per germline, CDR1 SGHRS and CDR2 YFSETQ. The DNA of the CDR3 is TGCGCCAGCAGCGACCCCAGGGGAGAAGAAGAGACCCAGTACTTC. Protein product: CASSDPRGEEETQYF.

Written as DNA, the CDR3 is TGTGCCAGTAGTATGATTGCAGGGGGCAATCAGCCCCAGCATTTT. Protein: CASSMIAGGNQPQHF. The chain couples TRBV19 to TRBJ1-5, with D perhaps TRBD1 (6 bases). CDR3 length: 15 residues. V gave up 3 bases and J gave up 2 bases, with 11 bases separating them. Germline lookup yields CDR1 LNHDA and CDR2 SQIVND (reference sequence).

The genes are TRBV7-9 and TRBJ1-2, with D uncertain. Trimming cost V 7 bases and J 2 bases, with 11 bases left between them. Germline values: CDR1 SEHNR, CDR2 FQNEAQ (reference sequence). This CDR3 has 13 residues. The CDR3 bases are TGTGCCAGCAAGGAGGGCGCGAACTATGGCTACACCTTC. Translating gives CASKEGANYGYTF.

The CDR3 DNA follows: TGCGCCAGCAGTCGACTAACCGGGAATTCAGAGACCCAGTACTTC. It encodes CASSRLTGNSETQYF. The chain has TRBV23-1 and TRBJ2-5; TRBD2 is a possible D gene (5 bases). TRBV23-1 is labeled an ORF, and its function is uncertain. This CDR3 has 15 amino acids. V gave up 4 bases and J gave up 4 bases, with 16 bases separating them.

The V and J genes are TRBV10-1 and TRBJ1-2; no clear D gene. The CDR3 spans 13 residues. Trimming cost V 3 bases and J 5 bases, with 10 bases left between them. Germline V gene sequence: CDR1 WNHNN, CDR2 SYGVQD (reference sequence). The CDR3 loop is CASSDSLIYGYTF. As DNA, the CDR3 is TGCGCCAGCAGTGATAGCCTGATATATGGCTACACCTTC.

This clone was detected only once. This chain links TRBV19 with TRBJ2-1, with TRBD2 matching over 10 bases. The CDR3 is 13 amino acids. With V trimmed by 7 bases and J by 9 bases, 6 bases remained unmatched. Germline values: CDR1 LNHDA, CDR2 SQIVND (reference sequence). Here the CDR3 DNA reads TGTGCCAGTACCGGGACTAGCGTCGGTGAGCAGTTCTTC. Translating gives CASTGTSVGEQFF.

The CDR3 loop reads CASSYGTGYEQYF. For the CDR3, the DNA is TGCGCCAGCAGCTACGGGACAGGGTACGAGCAGTACTTC. The chain combines TRBV5-1 with TRBJ2-7, with 9 bases matching TRBD1. J lost 4 bases, V lost 3 bases, and 2 bases had no gene match. Germline lookup yields CDR1 SGHRS and CDR2 YFSETQ. The CDR3 spans 13 residues.

The CDR3 here is CASSALAGINNEQFF. The CDR3 DNA is TGTGCCAGCAGTGCCCTAGCGGGAATTAACAATGAGCAGTTCTTC. The V call is TRBV25-1, the J call TRBJ2-1, with 9 bases matching TRBD2. V was pared by 4 bases and J by 5 bases, with 6 bases of the junction left unmatched. The CDR3 length is 15 residues. The germline V gene has CDR1 MGHDK and CDR2 SYGVNS.

This rearrangement joins TRBV3-1 (or the pseudogene TRBV3-2) to TRBJ2-5; possible D gene TRBD1, 5 bases. The CDR3 has 13 amino acids. V was shortened by 2 bases and J by 5 bases, with 9 bases between the two germline ends. From germline, CDR1 is LGHDT and CDR2 YNNKEL (reference sequence). CDR3: CASSQRTHETQYF. As DNA, the CDR3 is TGTGCCAGCAGCCAACGGACACATGAGACCCAGTACTTC.

This chain links TRBV15 with TRBJ2-7, with D possibly matching TRBD1 (5 bases). Germline V lookup: CDR1 LNHNV, CDR2 YYDKDF (reference sequence). Between the trimmed V and J ends, which lost 2 bases and 2 bases, there was a span of 10 bases. This CDR3 is 14 amino acids long. The CDR3 region is CATSRRTGAYEQYF. The CDR3 DNA is TGTGCCACCAGCAGACGAACAGGAGCCTACGAGCAGTACTTC.

V and J are TRBV10-3 and TRBJ2-3; D ambiguous. The CDR3 is made up of 12 amino acids. The V gene's germline CDR1 is ENHRY and CDR2 SYGVKD. V was shortened by 6 bases and J by 0 bases, with 4 bases between the two germline ends. CDR3 in amino acids: CAIRSSTDTQYF. The CDR3 nucleotides read TGTGCCATCAGGTCAAGCACAGATACGCAGTATTTT.

The chain's CDR3 is CASSLYVGNEQFF. CDR3 DNA sequence: TGTGCCAGCAGCTTATATGTCGGGAATGAGCAGTTCTTC. The chain has TRBV7-3 and TRBJ2-1; D unresolved. From germline, CDR1 is SGHTA and CDR2 FQGTGA. Trimming left V 2 bases short and J 7 bases short, with 9 bases between. The CDR3 sequence is 13 residues long. Based on the CDR3 plus reference TRBV7-3 and TRBJ2-1, the full variable domain is GAGVSQTPSNKVTEKGKYVELRCDPISGHTALYWYRQSLGQGPEFLIYFQGTGAADDSGLPNDRFFAVRPEGSVSTLKIQRTERGDSAVYLCASSLYVGNEQFFGPGTRLTVL.

The chain links TRBV5-4 to TRBJ1-2; D is ambiguous. Deletions cut 4 bases from V and 6 bases from J, with 19 bases between. In germline, CDR1 is SGHNT, CDR2 YYREEE (reference sequence). The CDR3 length is 15 residues. The CDR3 DNA is TGTGCCAGCAGCCCACCGATTGGGGAGCCTCATGGCTACACCTTC. Translating it yields CASSPPIGEPHGYTF. Filled out from reference TRBV5-4 and TRBJ1-2, the complete variable domain reads ETGVTQSPTHLIKTRGQQVTLRCSSQSGHNTVSWYQQALGQGPQFIFQYYREEENGRGNFPPRFSGLQFPNYSSELNVNALELDDSALYLCASSPPIGEPHGYTFGSGTRLTVV.

The CDR3 is CASSDRATNEKLFF. The CDR3 nucleotides are TGTGCCAGCAGTGACAGGGCAACTAATGAAAAACTGTTTTTT. The V and J genes are TRBV3-1 (or the pseudogene TRBV3-2) and TRBJ1-4; 7 bases line up with TRBD1. Per the germline V gene, CDR1 is LGHDT and CDR2 is YNNKEL (reference sequence). The V gene end was trimmed by 6 bases and the J gene end by 0 bases; junction bases not matched to a gene: 1. The CDR3 spans 14 residues.

The chain uses TRBV5-6 and TRBJ1-2; D might be TRBD1 (6 bases). Germline lookup yields CDR1 SGHDT and CDR2 YYEEEE. The CDR3 spans 14 residues. Trimming removed 4 bases at V and 7 bases at J, with 17 bases between. CDR3 nucleotide sequence: TGTGCCAGCAGCCCGTACAGGGTGGGTCGTGGCTACACCTTC. This translates into CASSPYRVGRGYTF.

This chain uses TRBV4-3 with TRBJ1-1; D may be TRBD1 (5 bases). Looked up from germline, CDR1 is LGHNA and CDR2 is YSLEER. CDR3 length equals 14 residues. V was clipped by 0 bases and J by 8 bases, with 13 bases between them. This chain's CDR3 is CASSQDPRGEEAFF. The CDR3, as DNA: TGCGCCAGCAGCCAAGATCCCCGGGGGGAAGAAGCTTTCTTT.

This chain connects TRBV4-1 to TRBJ2-5; TRBD2 might be the D (6 bases). The CDR3 is made up of 15 amino acids. The germline V gene encodes CDR1 MGHRA and CDR2 YSYEKL. The V gene lost 0 bases and the J gene lost 5 bases, with 13 bases spanning the gap. CDR3 in amino acids: CASSQDPGLMETQYF. The CDR3, as DNA: TGCGCCAGCAGCCAAGATCCGGGACTGATGGAGACCCAGTACTTC.

This chain joins TRBV7-2 and TRBJ2-5, with TRBD2 identical over 7 bases. The germline gives CDR1 SGHTA, CDR2 FQGNSA. The CDR3 is 14 amino acids. V gave up 4 bases and J gave up 5 bases; unmatched junction bases: 7. The CDR3 sequence is CASSSRRGSETQYF. CDR3 in DNA: TGTGCCAGCAGCTCCCGTCGCGGGAGTGAGACCCAGTACTTC. The full variable domain, with the rest looked up from reference TRBV7-2 and TRBJ2-5, is GAGVSQSPSNKVTEKGKDVELRCDPISGHTALYWYRQSLGQGLEFLIYFQGNSAPDKSGLPSDRFSAERTGGSVSTLTIQRTQQEDSAVYLCASSSRRGSETQYFGPGTRLLVL.

V is TRBV5-4 and J is TRBJ1-1, with D maybe TRBD1 (5 bases). Germline values: CDR1 SGHNT, CDR2 YYREEE (reference sequence). The CDR3 loop spans 16 amino acids. V was shortened by 4 bases and J by 3 bases, with 19 bases between the two germline ends. In DNA, the CDR3 is TGTGCCAGCAGCCCTTGGGCTCAGGGCAGGGACACTGAAGCTTTCTTT. Translated, it gives CASSPWAQGRDTEAFF.

The chain combines TRBV7-9 with TRBJ2-5; 11 positions match TRBD1. Trimming cost V 1 base and J 5 bases; bases outside gene matches: 6. Germline CDR1 SEHNR, CDR2 FQNEAQ (reference sequence). The CDR3 is made up of 16 amino acids. CDR3 region: CASSLGDRDRGETQYF. The CDR3 bases are TGTGCCAGCAGCTTAGGGGACCGGGACAGGGGGGAGACCCAGTACTTC.